Listed below are T cell receptor beta chains from one sample, sequenced in a study of blood T cells in healthy people across ages. TCRdb ran MiXCR on the 5' RACE reads and lists one entry per CDR3 protein. The sample records 1.5 million to 2 million distinct CDR3 sequences, about 35% being singletons. Sequences were obtained from blood. These receptors all come from a woman aged 30 to 39 in good health. CDR3s include the opening cysteine and the closing phenylalanine or tryptophan. Clone size appears in some rows only: once, few, many, or a class for an expanded clone.

-	TRBV5-1	TRBJ2-2	CASSRALGTGELFF
-	TRBV12-3/TRBV12-4	TRBJ1-2	CASTRTGGGYTF
-	TRBV5-1	TRBJ2-5	CASSGTGEEKTQYF
-	TRBV6-2/TRBV6-3	TRBJ1-2	CASRVETAYGHTF
-	TRBV5-1	TRBJ2-1	CASSLAGQGYGERFF
-	TRBV6-1	TRBJ2-7	CASTPAAGSYEQYF
few	TRBV28	-	CASVDRGPWGTQYF
-	TRBV12-3/TRBV12-4	TRBJ1-5	CASSFKGASGNQPQHF
-	TRBV7-9	TRBJ2-1	CASEGVLYNKQFF
-	TRBV6-1	TRBJ1-2	CASSPRSGTARYGYTF
few	TRBV4-1	TRBJ2-7	CASSQDTWGGLYF
-	TRBV7-9	TRBJ2-7	CASREMRDPAYEQYF
many	TRBV6-5	TRBJ2-5	CASSRTNQETQYF
-	TRBV16	TRBJ2-7	CASSQNPRESGFEQYF
few	TRBV12-3/TRBV12-4	TRBJ2-1	CASSPLAGGLTVDVQFF